This T cell receptor beta chain was sequenced for a study of glioma-infiltrating T cells. Broader study findings: Gliomas, especially low-grade, showed above-expected tissue-blood divergence; non-neoplastic patients showed below.

CDR1 is SGHTA and CDR2 is FQGNSA in the germline V gene. The CDR3 extends over 16 amino acids. V shed 5 bases and J shed 5 bases, with 20 bases lying between them. TCR alpha and beta CDR3 regions were amplified from RNA using iRepertoire nested multiplex PCR. One-step reverse transcription and amplification started from approximately 100-400 ng of tissue mRNA or PBMC total RNA. TCRdb redid the calling of the multiplex PCR reads with MiXCR, one entry per CDR3 protein. Of under 200,000 distinct CDR3 sequences listed, roughly two fifths are singletons. On this clonotype itself: The antigen is unknown. This clone may be a read error of a much larger clone one base away.

The chain joins TRBV7-2 to TRBJ2-3; D remains unclear. The material sequenced was glioma tissue, nonneoplastic brain tissue, or PBMCs (not recorded which). The receptor was isolated from a human donor with low-grade glioma or glioblastoma, undergoing nonglioma brain surgery, or in good health (not recorded which). The CDR3 region has the DNA TGTGCCAGCAGCCCCTTGACAAAGGCCGGCATAGATACGCAGTATTTT. Translating gives CASSPLTKAGIDTQYF.